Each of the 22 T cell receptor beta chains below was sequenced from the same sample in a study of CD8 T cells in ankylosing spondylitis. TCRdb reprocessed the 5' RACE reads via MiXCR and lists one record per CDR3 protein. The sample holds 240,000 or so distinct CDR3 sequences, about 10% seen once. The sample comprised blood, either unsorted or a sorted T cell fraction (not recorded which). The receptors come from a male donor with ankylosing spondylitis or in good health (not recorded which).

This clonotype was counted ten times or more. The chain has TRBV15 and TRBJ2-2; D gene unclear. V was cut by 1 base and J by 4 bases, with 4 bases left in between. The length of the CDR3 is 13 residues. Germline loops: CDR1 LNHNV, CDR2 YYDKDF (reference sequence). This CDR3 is CATSRGPTGELFF. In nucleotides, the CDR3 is TGTGCCACCAGCAGAGGCCCCACCGGGGAGCTGTTTTTT.

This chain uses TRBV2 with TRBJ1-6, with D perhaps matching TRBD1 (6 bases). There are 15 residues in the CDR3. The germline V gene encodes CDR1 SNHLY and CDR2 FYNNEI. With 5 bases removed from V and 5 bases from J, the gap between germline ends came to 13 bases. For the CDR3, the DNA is TGTGCCAGCAGTCTGGACAGCGGAAATAATTCACCCCTCCACTTT. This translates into CASSLDSGNNSPLHF.

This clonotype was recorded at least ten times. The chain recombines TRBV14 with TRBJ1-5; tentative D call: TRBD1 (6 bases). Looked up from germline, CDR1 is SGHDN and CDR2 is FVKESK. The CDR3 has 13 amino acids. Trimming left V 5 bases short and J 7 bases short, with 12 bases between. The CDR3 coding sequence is TGTGCCAGCAGCGCGACACAGGGCCAGCCCCAGCATTTT. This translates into CASSATQGQPQHF.

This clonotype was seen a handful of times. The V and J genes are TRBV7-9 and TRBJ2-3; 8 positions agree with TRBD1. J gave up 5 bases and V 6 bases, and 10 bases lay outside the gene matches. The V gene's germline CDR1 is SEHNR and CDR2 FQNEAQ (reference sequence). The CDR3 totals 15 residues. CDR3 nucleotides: TGTGCCAGCAGAGGAAGACAGGGGTCAGTAGATACGCAGTATTTT. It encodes CASRGRQGSVDTQYF.

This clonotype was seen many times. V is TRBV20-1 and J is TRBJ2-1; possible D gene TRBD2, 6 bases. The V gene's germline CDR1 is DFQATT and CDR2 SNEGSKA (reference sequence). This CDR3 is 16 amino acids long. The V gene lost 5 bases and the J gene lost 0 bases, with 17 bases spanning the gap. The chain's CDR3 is CSADPGSGYSYNEQFF. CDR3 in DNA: TGCAGTGCTGACCCGGGTAGCGGATACTCCTACAATGAGCAGTTCTTC.

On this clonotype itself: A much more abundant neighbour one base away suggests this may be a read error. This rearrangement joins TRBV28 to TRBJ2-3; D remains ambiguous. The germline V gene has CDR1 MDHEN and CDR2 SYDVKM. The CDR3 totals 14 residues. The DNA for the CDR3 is TGTGGCAGCAGTTTGATGCAGCGCACAGATACGCAGTATTTT. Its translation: CGSSLMQRTDTQYF.

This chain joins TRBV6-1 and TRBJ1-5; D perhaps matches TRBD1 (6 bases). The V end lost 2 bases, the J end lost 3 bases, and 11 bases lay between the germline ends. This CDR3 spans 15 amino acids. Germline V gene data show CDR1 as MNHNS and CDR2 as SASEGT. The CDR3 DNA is TGTGCCAGCAGTGAACCGAGGGGGGACAATCAGCCCCAGCATTTT. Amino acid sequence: CASSEPRGDNQPQHF.

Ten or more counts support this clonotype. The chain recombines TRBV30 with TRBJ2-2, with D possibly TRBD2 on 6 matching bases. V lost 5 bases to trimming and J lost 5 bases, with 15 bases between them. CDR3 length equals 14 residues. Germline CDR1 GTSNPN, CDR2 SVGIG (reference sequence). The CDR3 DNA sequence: TGTGCCTGGTCACCGGGGACTCGGACCGGGGAGCTGTTTTTT. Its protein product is CAWSPGTRTGELFF.

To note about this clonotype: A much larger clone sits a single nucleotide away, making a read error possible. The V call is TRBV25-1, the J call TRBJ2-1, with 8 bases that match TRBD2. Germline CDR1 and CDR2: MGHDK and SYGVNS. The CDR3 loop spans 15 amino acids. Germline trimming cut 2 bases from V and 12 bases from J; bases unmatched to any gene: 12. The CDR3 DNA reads TGTGCCAGCAGTGAACCAGCGGGAGTGAACTCTGCGCAGTTCTTC. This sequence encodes CASSEPAGVNSAQFF.

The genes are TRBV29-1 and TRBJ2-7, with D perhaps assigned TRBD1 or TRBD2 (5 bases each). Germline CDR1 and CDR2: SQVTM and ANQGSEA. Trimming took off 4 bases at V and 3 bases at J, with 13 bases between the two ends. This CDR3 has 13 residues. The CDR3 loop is CSVVGQGVYEQYF. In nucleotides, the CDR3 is TGCAGCGTTGTAGGTCAGGGAGTCTACGAGCAGTACTTC.

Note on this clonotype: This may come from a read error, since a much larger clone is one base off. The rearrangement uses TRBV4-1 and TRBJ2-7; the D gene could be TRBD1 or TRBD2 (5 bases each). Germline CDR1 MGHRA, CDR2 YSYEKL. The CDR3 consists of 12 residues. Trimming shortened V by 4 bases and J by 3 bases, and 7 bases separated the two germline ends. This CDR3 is CASSRDLYEQYF. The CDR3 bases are TGCGCCAGCAGCCGGGACCTCTACGAGCAGTACTTC.

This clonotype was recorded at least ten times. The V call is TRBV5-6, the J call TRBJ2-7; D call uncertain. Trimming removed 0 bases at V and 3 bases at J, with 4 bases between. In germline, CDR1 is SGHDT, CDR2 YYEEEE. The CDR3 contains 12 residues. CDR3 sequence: CASSLELYEQYF. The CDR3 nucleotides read TGTGCCAGCAGCTTGGAGCTCTACGAGCAGTACTTC.

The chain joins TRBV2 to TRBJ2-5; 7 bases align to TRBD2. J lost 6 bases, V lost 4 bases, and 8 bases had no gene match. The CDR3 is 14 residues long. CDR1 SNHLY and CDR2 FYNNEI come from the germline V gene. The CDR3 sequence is CASSGLAGEKTQYF. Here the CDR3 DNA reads TGTGCCAGCAGTGGGTTAGCGGGTGAAAAGACCCAGTACTTC. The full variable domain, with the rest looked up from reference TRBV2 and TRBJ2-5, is EPEVTQTPSHQVTQMGQEVILRCVPISNHLYFYWYRQILGQKVEFLVSFYNNEISEKSEIFDDQFSVERPDGSNFTLKIRSTKLEDSAMYFCASSGLAGEKTQYFGPGTRLLVL.

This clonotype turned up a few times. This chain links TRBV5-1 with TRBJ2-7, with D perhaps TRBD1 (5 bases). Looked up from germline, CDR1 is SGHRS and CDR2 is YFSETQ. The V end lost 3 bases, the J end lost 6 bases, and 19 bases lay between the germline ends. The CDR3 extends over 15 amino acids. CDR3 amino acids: CASSSRPQGNGEQYF. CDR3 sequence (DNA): TGCGCCAGCAGCTCCCGGCCCCAGGGAAATGGCGAGCAGTACTTC.

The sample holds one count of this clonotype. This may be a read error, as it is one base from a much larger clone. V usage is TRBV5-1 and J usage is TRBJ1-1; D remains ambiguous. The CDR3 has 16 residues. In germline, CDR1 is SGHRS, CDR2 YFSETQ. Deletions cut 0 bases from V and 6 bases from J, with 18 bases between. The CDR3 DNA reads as TGCGCCAGCAGCTTGGCTGGGTCATTGGTCAACGCTGAAGCTTTCTTT. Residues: CASSLAGSLVNAEAFF.

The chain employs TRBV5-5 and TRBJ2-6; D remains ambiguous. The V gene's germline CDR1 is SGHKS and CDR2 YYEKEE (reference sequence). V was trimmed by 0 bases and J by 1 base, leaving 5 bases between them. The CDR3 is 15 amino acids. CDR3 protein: CASSLEQSGANVLTF. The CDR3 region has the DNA TGTGCCAGCAGCTTGGAACAGTCTGGGGCCAACGTCCTGACTTTC.

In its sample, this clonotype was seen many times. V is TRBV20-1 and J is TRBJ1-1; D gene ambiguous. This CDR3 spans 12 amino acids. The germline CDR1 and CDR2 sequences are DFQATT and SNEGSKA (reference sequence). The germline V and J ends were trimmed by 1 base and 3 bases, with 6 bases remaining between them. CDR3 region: CSARAGDTEAFF. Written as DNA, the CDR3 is TGCAGTGCTAGAGCCGGGGACACTGAAGCTTTCTTT.

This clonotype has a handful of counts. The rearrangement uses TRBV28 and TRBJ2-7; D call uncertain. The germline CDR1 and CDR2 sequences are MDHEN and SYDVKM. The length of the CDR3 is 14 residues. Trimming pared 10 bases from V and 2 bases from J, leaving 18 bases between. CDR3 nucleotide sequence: TGTGCCACCCTTAGTGGGTCGGAAGCCTACGAGCAGTACTTC. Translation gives CATLSGSEAYEQYF.

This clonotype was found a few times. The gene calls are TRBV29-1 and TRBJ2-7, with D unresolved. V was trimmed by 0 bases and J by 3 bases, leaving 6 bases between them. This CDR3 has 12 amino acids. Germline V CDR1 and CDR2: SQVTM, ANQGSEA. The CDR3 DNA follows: TGCAGCGTTGAAGATGTTGGCTACGAGCAGTACTTC. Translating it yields CSVEDVGYEQYF.

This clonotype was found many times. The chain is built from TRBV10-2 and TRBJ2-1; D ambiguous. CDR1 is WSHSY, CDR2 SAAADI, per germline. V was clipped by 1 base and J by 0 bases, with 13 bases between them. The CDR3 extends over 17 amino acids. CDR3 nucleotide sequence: TGCGCCAGCAGTGAGTTGAATCACCTCAGCTCCTACAATGAGCAGTTCTTC. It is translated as CASSELNHLSSYNEQFF.

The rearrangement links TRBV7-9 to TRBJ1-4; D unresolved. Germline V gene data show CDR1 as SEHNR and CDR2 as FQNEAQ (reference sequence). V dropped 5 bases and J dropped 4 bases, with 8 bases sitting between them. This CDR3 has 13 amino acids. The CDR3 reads CASSPRSNEKLFF. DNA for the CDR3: TGTGCCAGCAGCCCCCGGAGTAATGAAAAACTGTTTTTT.

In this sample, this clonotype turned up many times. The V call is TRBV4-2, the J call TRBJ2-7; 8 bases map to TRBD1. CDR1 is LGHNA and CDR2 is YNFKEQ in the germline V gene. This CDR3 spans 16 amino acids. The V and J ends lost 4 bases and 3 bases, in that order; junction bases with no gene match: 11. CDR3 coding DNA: TGTGCCAGCAGCCTCCTTGGACAGGGAGGACGCTACGAGCAGTACTTC. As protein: CASSLLGQGGRYEQYF.